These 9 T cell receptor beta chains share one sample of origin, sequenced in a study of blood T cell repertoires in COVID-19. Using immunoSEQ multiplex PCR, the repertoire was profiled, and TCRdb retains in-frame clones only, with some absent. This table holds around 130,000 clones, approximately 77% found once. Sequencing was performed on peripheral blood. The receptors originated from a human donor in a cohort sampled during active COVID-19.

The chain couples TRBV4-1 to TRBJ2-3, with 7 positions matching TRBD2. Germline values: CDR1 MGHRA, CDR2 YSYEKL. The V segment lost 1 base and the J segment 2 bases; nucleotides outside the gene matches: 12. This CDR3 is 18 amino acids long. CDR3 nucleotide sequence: TGCGCCAGCAGCCAAGGGGGGGGTAGTAGCGGATACACAGATACGCAGTATTTT. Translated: CASSQGGGSSGYTDTQYF.

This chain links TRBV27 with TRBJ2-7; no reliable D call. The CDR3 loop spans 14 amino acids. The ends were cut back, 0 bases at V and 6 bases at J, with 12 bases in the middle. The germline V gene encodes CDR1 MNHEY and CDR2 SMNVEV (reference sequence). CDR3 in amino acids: CASSLSPGSREQYF. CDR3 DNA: TGTGCCAGCAGTTTATCGCCAGGAAGCCGCGAGCAGTACTTC.

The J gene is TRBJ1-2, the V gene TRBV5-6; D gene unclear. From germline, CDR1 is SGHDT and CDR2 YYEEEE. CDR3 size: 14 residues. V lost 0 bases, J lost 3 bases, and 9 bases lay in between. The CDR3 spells CASSLGDSYYGYTF. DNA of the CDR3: TGTGCCAGCAGCTTGGGAGACTCCTACTATGGCTACACCTTC. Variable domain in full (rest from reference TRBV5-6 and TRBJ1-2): DAGVTQSPTHLIKTRGQQVTLRCSPKSGHDTVSWYQQALGQGPQFIFQYYEEEERQRGNFPDRFSGHQFPNYSSELNVNALLLGDSALYLCASSLGDSYYGYTFGSGTRLTVV.

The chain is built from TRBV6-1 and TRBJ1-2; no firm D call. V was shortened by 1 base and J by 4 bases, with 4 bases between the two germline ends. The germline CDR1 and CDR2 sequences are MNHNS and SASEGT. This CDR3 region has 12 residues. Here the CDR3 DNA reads TGTGCCAGCAGTGAAGGTCTCTATGGCTACACCTTC. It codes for CASSEGLYGYTF.

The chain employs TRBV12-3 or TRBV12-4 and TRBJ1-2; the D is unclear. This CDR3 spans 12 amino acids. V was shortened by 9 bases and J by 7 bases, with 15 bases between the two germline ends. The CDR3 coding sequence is TGTGCCAGTAGCGATGAGGACCTTGGCTACACCTTC. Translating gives CASSDEDLGYTF.

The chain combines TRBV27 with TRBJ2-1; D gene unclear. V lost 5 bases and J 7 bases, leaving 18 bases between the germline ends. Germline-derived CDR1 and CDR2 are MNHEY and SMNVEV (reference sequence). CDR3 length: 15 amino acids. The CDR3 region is CASSSLVGRLNEQFF. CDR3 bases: TGTGCCAGCAGTAGCCTCGTGGGCCGTCTAAATGAGCAGTTCTTC.

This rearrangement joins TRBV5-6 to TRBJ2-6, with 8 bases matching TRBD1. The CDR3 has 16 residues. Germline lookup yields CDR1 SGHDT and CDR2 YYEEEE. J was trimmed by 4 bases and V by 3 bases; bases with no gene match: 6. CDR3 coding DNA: TGTGCCAGCAGCTATCAGGGGGCGCACGGGGCCAACGTCCTGACTTTC. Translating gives CASSYQGAHGANVLTF. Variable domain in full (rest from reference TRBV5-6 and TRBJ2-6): DAGVTQSPTHLIKTRGQQVTLRCSPKSGHDTVSWYQQALGQGPQFIFQYYEEEERQRGNFPDRFSGHQFPNYSSELNVNALLLGDSALYLCASSYQGAHGANVLTFGAGSRLTVL.

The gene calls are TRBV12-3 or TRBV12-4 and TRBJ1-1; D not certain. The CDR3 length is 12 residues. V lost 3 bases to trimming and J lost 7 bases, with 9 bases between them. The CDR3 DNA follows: TGTGCCAGCAGTTTGCCTAGCCTTGAAGCTTTCTTT. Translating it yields CASSLPSLEAFF.

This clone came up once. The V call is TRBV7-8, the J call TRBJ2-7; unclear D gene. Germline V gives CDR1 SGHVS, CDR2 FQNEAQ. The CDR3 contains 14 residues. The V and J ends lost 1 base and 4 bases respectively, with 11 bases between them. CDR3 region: CASSLDNTPYEQYF. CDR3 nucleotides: TGTGCCAGCAGCTTAGATAATACTCCGTACGAGCAGTACTTC.